These T cell receptor beta chains were read from a single sample in a study of T cells after yellow fever vaccination. Using its own MiXCR run on the 5' RACE reads, TCRdb lists one record per CDR3 protein. The table records about 400,000 distinct CDR3 sequences, roughly 6.1% of them present only once. The material was PBMCs, obtained 5 days after the yellow fever booster vaccination. All receptors come from a man aged 30-40 years who received the YFV17D yellow fever vaccine. CDR3s include the opening cysteine and the closing phenylalanine or tryptophan. D genes are given only for firm matches. Only some rows state a clone size, as once, few, many or a class for expanded clones.

d_call: -; cdr3_length: 18; clone_size: -; v_call: TRBV7-2; j_call: TRBJ2-5; cdr3_nt: TGTGCCAGCAGCTTAGCCAGGGGAACGCCCAAACGCCAAGAGACCCAGTACTTC; cdr3_aa: CASSLARGTPKRQETQYF
d_call: -; cdr3_length: 14; clone_size: few; v_call: TRBV21-1; j_call: TRBJ2-7; cdr3_nt: TGTGCCAGCAGCCACACCCACAAGACCTACGAGCAGTACTTC; cdr3_aa: CASSHTHKTYEQYF
d_call: -; cdr3_length: 14; clone_size: many; v_call: TRBV10-3; j_call: TRBJ1-2; cdr3_nt: TGTGCCATCAGTGAGTCGGGGGAGTACTATGGCTACACCTTC; cdr3_aa: CAISESGEYYGYTF
d_call: TRBD2; cdr3_length: 18; clone_size: few; v_call: TRBV25-1; j_call: TRBJ2-1; cdr3_nt: TGTGCCAGCAGTGGCCTAATTGGGATAGCGGGAGTTCACAATGAGCAGTTCTTC; cdr3_aa: CASSGLIGIAGVHNEQFF
d_call: -; cdr3_length: 13; clone_size: many; v_call: TRBV20-1; j_call: TRBJ2-5; cdr3_nt: TGCAGTGCTAGCCCGGGACCCGCCGGGACCCAGTACTTC; cdr3_aa: CSASPGPAGTQYF
d_call: TRBD1; cdr3_length: 14; clone_size: many; v_call: TRBV6-5; j_call: TRBJ2-7; cdr3_nt: TGTGCCAGCAGTTACAGGGGACAGGGGTACGAGCAGTACTTC; cdr3_aa: CASSYRGQGYEQYF
d_call: -; cdr3_length: 14; clone_size: many; v_call: TRBV12-3/TRBV12-4; j_call: TRBJ2-2; cdr3_nt: TGTGCCAGCAGATTACTCCCAAAGGACGGGGAGCTGTTTTTT; cdr3_aa: CASRLLPKDGELFF
d_call: TRBD2; cdr3_length: 14; clone_size: -; v_call: TRBV12-3/TRBV12-4; j_call: TRBJ2-7; cdr3_nt: TGTGCCAGCAGTACCCGGTCGGGGGGGCGGGAGCAGTACTTC; cdr3_aa: CASSTRSGGREQYF
d_call: TRBD1; cdr3_length: 15; clone_size: -; v_call: TRBV7-2; j_call: TRBJ2-7; cdr3_nt: TGTGCCAGCAGCCCGTTTGGGACAGGGGAGTACGAGCAGTACTTC; cdr3_aa: CASSPFGTGEYEQYF
d_call: -; cdr3_length: 17; clone_size: many; v_call: TRBV5-8; j_call: TRBJ1-5; cdr3_nt: TGTGCCAGCAGCTCCATGGAGGGACGGCTGGAAACTCAGCCCCAGCATTTT; cdr3_aa: CASSSMEGRLETQPQHF
d_call: -; cdr3_length: 12; clone_size: -; v_call: TRBV5-1; j_call: TRBJ2-7; cdr3_nt: TGCGTCAGCAGCGTTGGGGCCTACGAGCAGTACTTC; cdr3_aa: CVSSVGAYEQYF
d_call: TRBD2; cdr3_length: 16; clone_size: many; v_call: TRBV7-7; j_call: TRBJ2-1; cdr3_nt: TGTGCCAGCAGCGGGGGGGGGACTAGCGGGAGCTCTGAGCAGTTCTTC; cdr3_aa: CASSGGGTSGSSEQFF
d_call: -; cdr3_length: 17; clone_size: -; v_call: TRBV2; j_call: TRBJ2-7; cdr3_nt: TGTGCCAGCAGTGTCCCTCGACTGAAAGGGACCACCTACGAGCAGTACTTC; cdr3_aa: CASSVPRLKGTTYEQYF
d_call: TRBD1; cdr3_length: 15; clone_size: few; v_call: TRBV12-3/TRBV12-4; j_call: TRBJ1-3; cdr3_nt: TGTGCCAGCAGATCGACAGGGGGCCCACGAAACACCATATATTTT; cdr3_aa: CASRSTGGPRNTIYF
d_call: TRBD2; cdr3_length: 14; clone_size: -; v_call: TRBV20-1; j_call: TRBJ2-1; cdr3_nt: TGCAGTGCTGCCGGGACTAGCAGCTACAATGAGCAGTTCTTC; cdr3_aa: CSAAGTSSYNEQFF
d_call: TRBD1; cdr3_length: 15; clone_size: few; v_call: TRBV9; j_call: TRBJ2-7; cdr3_nt: TGTGCCAGCAGCGTAGACAGGGGTCATATGTACGAGCAGTACTTC; cdr3_aa: CASSVDRGHMYEQYF
d_call: -; cdr3_length: 12; clone_size: many; v_call: TRBV7-2; j_call: TRBJ2-5; cdr3_nt: TGTGCCAGCAGCTCAGTTCAAGAGACCCAGTACTTC; cdr3_aa: CASSSVQETQYF